These T cell receptor beta chains were read from a single sample in a study of spatial heterogeneity in lung cancer. TCRdb re-derived calls from the 5' RACE reads in MiXCR, one entry per CDR3 protein. The sample lists about 22,000 distinct CDR3 sequences, 4.5% to 5% seen once, with 7.4% in the top ten. The sequenced sample was PBMCs, obtained at surgery. Receptor source: a male donor with early-stage non-small cell lung cancer. Both conserved end residues are part of each CDR3. The D gene is left open where the match is weak. Expanded clones are given a class, and other clones once, few, many or no size at all.

J gene | clone size | V gene | D gene | CDR3 protein | CDR3 DNA
TRBJ2-6 | many | TRBV12-3/TRBV12-4 | TRBD2 | CASTQLAERSGANVLTF | TGTGCCAGCACCCAACTAGCGGAGCGCTCTGGGGCCAACGTCCTGACTTTC
TRBJ2-1 | medium-sized | TRBV20-1 | TRBD2 | CSARDPGRAGNEQFF | TGCAGTGCTAGAGACCCCGGGAGGGCCGGTAATGAGCAGTTCTTC
TRBJ2-3 | few | TRBV6-5 | NA | CASRETGTYSTDTQYF | TGTGCCAGCCGCGAAACCGGGACATATAGCACAGATACGCAGTATTTT
TRBJ2-7 | many | TRBV5-6 | NA | CASSSLYQGNPREQYF | TGTGCCAGCAGCTCCTTATACCAGGGGAATCCTCGGGAGCAGTACTTC
TRBJ2-3 | many | TRBV25-1 | NA | CASSVGGDTQYF | TGTGCCAGCAGCGTAGGAGGAGATACGCAGTATTTT
TRBJ2-3 | many | TRBV5-1 | NA | CASSPEGGPGADTQYF | TGCGCCAGCAGCCCCGAGGGGGGCCCCGGGGCAGATACGCAGTATTTT
TRBJ2-3 | many | TRBV4-2 | NA | CASSPRFEGSTDTQYF | TGTGCCAGCAGCCCCAGGTTTGAGGGTAGCACAGATACGCAGTATTTT
TRBJ1-2 | many | TRBV19 | NA | CASSIGPDGYGYTF | TGTGCCAGTAGTATTGGCCCGGATGGCTATGGCTACACCTTC
TRBJ1-3 | many | TRBV18 | NA | CASSPVITSGNTIYF | TGTGCCAGCTCACCAGTGATCACGTCTGGAAACACCATATATTTT
TRBJ2-1 | many | TRBV7-3 | NA | CASSPNTNEQFF | TGTGCCAGCAGCCCGAACACGAATGAGCAGTTCTTC
TRBJ2-7 | many | TRBV15 | TRBD2 | CATSRVGTSGSYEQYF | TGTGCCACCAGCAGAGTTGGGACTAGCGGATCCTACGAGCAGTACTTC
TRBJ1-1 | many | TRBV5-1 | TRBD1 | CASSPQGGRTEAFF | TGCGCCAGCAGCCCCCAGGGGGGTCGGACTGAAGCTTTCTTT
TRBJ2-3 | many | TRBV11-3 | TRBD2 | CASSLGGLAVDTQYF | TGTGCCAGCAGCTTAGGCGGACTAGCGGTAGATACGCAGTATTTT
TRBJ2-2 | NA | TRBV6-4 | NA | CASSALGNTGELFF | TGTGCCAGCAGTGCTCTGGGAAACACCGGGGAGCTGTTTTTT
TRBJ2-1 | medium-sized | TRBV5-6 | TRBD2 | CASSEVTSGRSDEQFF | TGTGCCAGCAGCGAGGTTACTAGCGGGAGGAGCGATGAGCAGTTCTTC
TRBJ2-3 | many | TRBV7-7 | NA | CASSLSRTGVGTDTQYF | TGTGCTAGCAGCTTATCTCGTACGGGAGTGGGCACAGATACGCAGTATTTT
TRBJ2-1 | many | TRBV18 | TRBD2 | CASSPPSSGGTGNEQFF | TGTGCCAGCTCACCACCGTCTAGCGGGGGGACTGGAAATGAGCAGTTCTTC
TRBJ1-6 | many | TRBV20-1 | NA | CSARVDHNSPLHF | TGCAGTGCTAGAGTTGACCATAATTCACCCCTCCACTTT
TRBJ2-5 | NA | TRBV7-2 | NA | CASSLVDRSQETQYF | TGTGCCAGCAGCTTGGTGGACAGATCCCAAGAGACCCAGTACTTC
TRBJ2-6 | NA | TRBV6-5 | TRBD2 | CSGGESPGANVLTF | TGTTCGGGGGGGGAGTCACCTGGGGCCAACGTCCTGACTTTC
TRBJ1-2 | many | TRBV9 | NA | CASRRLEGSGGYTF | TGTGCCAGCAGGAGGCTTGAGGGGAGCGGAGGCTACACCTTC
TRBJ2-1 | many | TRBV25-1 | NA | CASSVPGLGVYNEQFF | TGTGCCAGCAGTGTACCGGGACTGGGGGTCTACAATGAGCAGTTCTTC
TRBJ2-5 | NA | TRBV7-2 | TRBD2 | CASSPPSGGGQETQYF | TGTGCCAGCAGCCCTCCCAGCGGGGGGGGCCAAGAGACCCAGTACTTC
TRBJ2-7 | many | TRBV4-2 | NA | CASSQDKVYEQYF | TGTGCCAGCAGCCAGGACAAGGTCTACGAGCAGTACTTC
TRBJ2-1 | NA | TRBV20-1 | TRBD2 | CSAQGLAGHYNEQFF | TGCAGTGCTCAAGGACTAGCGGGTCATTACAATGAGCAGTTCTTC